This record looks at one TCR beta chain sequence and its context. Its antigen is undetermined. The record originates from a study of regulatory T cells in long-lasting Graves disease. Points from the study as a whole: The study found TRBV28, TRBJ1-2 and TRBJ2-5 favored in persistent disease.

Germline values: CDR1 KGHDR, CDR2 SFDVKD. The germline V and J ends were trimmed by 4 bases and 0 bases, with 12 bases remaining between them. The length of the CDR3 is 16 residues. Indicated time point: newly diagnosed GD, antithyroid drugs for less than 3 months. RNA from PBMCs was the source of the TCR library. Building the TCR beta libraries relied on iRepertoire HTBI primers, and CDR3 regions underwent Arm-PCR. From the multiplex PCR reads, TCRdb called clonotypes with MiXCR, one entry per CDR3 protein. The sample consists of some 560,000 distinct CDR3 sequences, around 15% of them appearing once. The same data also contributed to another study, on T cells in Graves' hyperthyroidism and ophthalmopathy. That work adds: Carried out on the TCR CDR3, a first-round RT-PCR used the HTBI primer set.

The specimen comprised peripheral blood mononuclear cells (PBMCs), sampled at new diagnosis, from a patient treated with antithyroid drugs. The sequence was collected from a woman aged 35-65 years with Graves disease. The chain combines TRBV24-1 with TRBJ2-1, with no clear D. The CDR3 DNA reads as TGTGCCACCAGTGAGACCCCCGGAAGCTCCTACAATGAGCAGTTCTTC. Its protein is CATSETPGSSYNEQFF.